What follows are 10 T cell receptor beta chains derived from one specimen sequenced in a study of cytomegalovirus exposure and HLA in healthy donors. The PCR made use of 60 Vbeta and 13 Jbeta primers. Clones were sequenced by immunoSEQ multiplex PCR, and TCRdb holds only the in-frame ones, with some missing. The sample consists of about 110,000 clones, 71% of them appearing once. The sequenced sample consisted of PBMCs. The source of these receptors is a female donor in good health and CMV-seronegative.

This rearrangement joins TRBV11-3 to TRBJ2-2; D uncertain. The germline gives CDR1 SGHNT, CDR2 YENEEA. The CDR3 sequence is 12 residues long. The V gene lost 5 bases and the J gene lost 6 bases, with 7 bases spanning the gap. This CDR3 is CASSPVSGELFF. As DNA, the CDR3 is TGTGCCAGCAGCCCGGTTTCCGGGGAGCTGTTTTTT.

The chain is built from TRBV7-2 and TRBJ2-6; D call uncertain. The CDR3 sequence is 13 residues long. V lost 5 bases, J lost 1 base, and 3 bases lay in between. The germline gives CDR1 SGHTA, CDR2 FQGNSA. Here the CDR3 reads CASSPSGANVLTF. For the CDR3, the DNA is TGTGCCAGCAGCCCTTCTGGGGCCAACGTCCTGACTTTC.

The V and J genes are TRBV19 and TRBJ1-5; D call uncertain. Germline V gives CDR1 LNHDA, CDR2 SQIVND (reference sequence). This CDR3 is built from 12 residues. V lost 7 bases and J lost 2, with 6 bases in between. The CDR3 DNA is TGTGCCAGTACTCGGGGCAATCAGCCCCAGCATTTT. Its translation: CASTRGNQPQHF.

The rearrangement uses TRBV7-8 and TRBJ1-2; D perhaps matches TRBD1 (5 bases). The CDR3 loop spans 15 amino acids. V gave up 1 base and J gave up 4 bases, with 13 bases separating them. Germline V gene sequence: CDR1 SGHVS, CDR2 FQNEAQ. CDR3 sequence (DNA): TGTGCCAGCAGCTTAGAACAGGCACAGATCTATGGCTACACCTTC. This encodes CASSLEQAQIYGYTF.

This chain uses TRBV19 with TRBJ2-3, with 7 bases that match TRBD1. The CDR3 loop spans 14 amino acids. J gave up 2 bases and V 10 bases, and 9 bases lay outside the gene matches. The germline V gene encodes CDR1 LNHDA and CDR2 SQIVND (reference sequence). CDR3 coding DNA: TGTGCCACCCGGAGACAGGGAACCACAGATACGCAGTATTTT. The encoded protein is CATRRQGTTDTQYF.

The chain uses TRBV28 and TRBJ1-2, with 7 bases fitting TRBD1. Trimming cost V 2 bases and J 5 bases; bases outside gene matches: 11. The CDR3 sequence is 16 residues long. Germline assignment: CDR1 MDHEN and CDR2 SYDVKM. The CDR3 sequence: CASSLEWDSSRYGYTF. In nucleotides, the CDR3 is TGTGCCAGCAGTTTAGAGTGGGACAGTTCACGGTATGGCTACACCTTC.

The chain recombines TRBV12-5 with TRBJ2-7; 7 bases line up with TRBD2. The CDR3 has 13 residues. V lost 7 bases, J lost 7 bases, and 10 bases stayed unmatched. Germline CDR1 and CDR2: LGHNT and FRNRAP. The CDR3 DNA reads as TGTGCTAGTGCGTTCAGGGAGGGATTAGAGCAGTACTTC. Translated, it gives CASAFREGLEQYF.

This clone occurred a few times. Other DNA sequences from this sample encode an identical CDR3 as well. V usage is TRBV18 and J usage is TRBJ2-5; the match to TRBD2 covers 11 bases. CDR1 is KGHSH, CDR2 LQKENI, per germline. V gave up 4 bases and J gave up 1 base; unmatched junction bases: 5. The CDR3 contains 16 residues. The CDR3 here is CASSQGTSGPQETQYF. CDR3 nucleotides: TGTGCCAGCTCACAGGGGACTAGCGGACCCCAAGAGACCCAGTACTTC.

The rearrangement uses TRBV6-5 and TRBJ1-4; TRBD1 matches 7 bases. The CDR3 spans 14 residues. Germline V gene data show CDR1 as MNHEY and CDR2 as SVGAGI. V lost 7 bases, J lost 4 bases, and 6 bases stayed unmatched. CDR3 sequence reads: CASKPGQNNEKLFF. DNA for the CDR3: TGTGCCAGCAAGCCGGGACAGAATAATGAAAAACTGTTTTTT.

This clone was observed once. The chain links TRBV19 to TRBJ1-5; no clear D. CDR3 size: 13 residues. Trimming cost V 9 bases and J 6 bases, with 15 bases left between them. The germline V gene encodes CDR1 LNHDA and CDR2 SQIVND (reference sequence). The CDR3 DNA follows: TGTGCCAGCTCTACTGGACTCCTTCAGCCCCAGCATTTT. Translating gives CASSTGLLQPQHF.